This T cell receptor (beta chain) was captured in a study of T cell changes during pregnancy in multiple sclerosis. This table comes from immunoSEQ multiplex PCR, and its TCRdb copy is limited to in-frame clones, with some not included. This sample has tens of thousands of clones; 90% to 95% occur once, and the top ten carry roughly 0.2%. This clone was counted only a few times. V was clipped by 2 bases and J by 7 bases, with 11 bases between them. CDR3 length: 13 amino acids. Germline V gene sequence: CDR1 KGHSH, CDR2 LQKENI. The gene calls are TRBV18 and TRBJ1-2; D is possibly TRBD1 (6 bases). The TCR sequence derives from a female donor with multiple sclerosis, enrolled in a pregnancy study. Sequencing used CD4+ T cells from peripheral blood mononuclear cells, obtained in the second trimester of pregnancy. Written as DNA, the CDR3 is TGTGCCAGCTCACCAGGGGACAAGAGTGGCTACACCTTC. Its translation: CASSPGDKSGYTF.